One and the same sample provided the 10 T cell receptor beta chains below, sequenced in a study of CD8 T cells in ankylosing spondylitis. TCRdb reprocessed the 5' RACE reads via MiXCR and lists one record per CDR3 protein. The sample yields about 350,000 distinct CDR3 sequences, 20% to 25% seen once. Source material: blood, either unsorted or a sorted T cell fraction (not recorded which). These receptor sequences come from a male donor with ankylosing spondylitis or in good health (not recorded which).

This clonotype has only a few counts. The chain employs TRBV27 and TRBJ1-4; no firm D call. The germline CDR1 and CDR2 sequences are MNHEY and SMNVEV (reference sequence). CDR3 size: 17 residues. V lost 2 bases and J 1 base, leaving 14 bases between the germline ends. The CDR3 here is CASSLNDGVQTNEKLFF. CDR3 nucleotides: TGTGCCAGCAGTTTAAATGACGGGGTGCAAACTAATGAAAAACTGTTTTTT.

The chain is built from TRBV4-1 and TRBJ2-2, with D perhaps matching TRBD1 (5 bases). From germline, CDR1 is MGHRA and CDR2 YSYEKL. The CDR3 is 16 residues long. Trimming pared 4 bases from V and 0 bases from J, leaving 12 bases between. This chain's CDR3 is CASSLLGAPNTGELFF. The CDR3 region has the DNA TGCGCCAGCAGCCTCCTAGGGGCCCCGAACACCGGGGAGCTGTTTTTT.

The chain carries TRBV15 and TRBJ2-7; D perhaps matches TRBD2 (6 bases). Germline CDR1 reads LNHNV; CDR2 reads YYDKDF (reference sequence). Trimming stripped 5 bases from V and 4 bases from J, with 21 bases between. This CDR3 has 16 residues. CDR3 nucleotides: TGTGCCACCAGCGAGCGGGCGGGGCGGACTCTATACGAGCAGTACTTC. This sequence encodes CATSERAGRTLYEQYF.

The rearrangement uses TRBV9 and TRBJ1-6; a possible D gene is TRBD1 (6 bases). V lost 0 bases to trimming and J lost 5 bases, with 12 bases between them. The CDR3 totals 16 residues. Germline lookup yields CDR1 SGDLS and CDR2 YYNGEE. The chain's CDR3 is CASSVEGVANNSPLHF. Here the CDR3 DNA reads TGTGCCAGCAGCGTAGAGGGGGTTGCCAATAATTCACCCCTCCACTTT.

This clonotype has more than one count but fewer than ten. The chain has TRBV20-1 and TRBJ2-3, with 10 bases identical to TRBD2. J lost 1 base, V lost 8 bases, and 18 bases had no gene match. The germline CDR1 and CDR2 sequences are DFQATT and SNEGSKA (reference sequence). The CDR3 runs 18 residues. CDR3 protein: CSLGGGLAGVWGTDTQYF. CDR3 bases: TGCAGTCTCGGCGGTGGGCTAGCGGGGGTGTGGGGCACAGATACGCAGTATTTT.

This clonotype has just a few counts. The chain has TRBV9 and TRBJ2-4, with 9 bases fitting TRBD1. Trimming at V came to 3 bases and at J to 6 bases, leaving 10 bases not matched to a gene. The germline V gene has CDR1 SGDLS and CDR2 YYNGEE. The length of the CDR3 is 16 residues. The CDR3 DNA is TGTGCCAGCAGCGGCCGGACAGGGGAGTTAGTAAACATTCAGTACTTC. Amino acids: CASSGRTGELVNIQYF.

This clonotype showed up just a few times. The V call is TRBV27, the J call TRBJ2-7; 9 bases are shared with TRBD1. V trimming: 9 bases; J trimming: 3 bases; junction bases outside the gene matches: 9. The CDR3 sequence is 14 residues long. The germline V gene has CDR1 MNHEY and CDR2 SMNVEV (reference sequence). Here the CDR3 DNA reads TGTGCCAGGGATTTGGGACAGGGATTCTACGAGCAGTACTTC. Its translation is CARDLGQGFYEQYF.

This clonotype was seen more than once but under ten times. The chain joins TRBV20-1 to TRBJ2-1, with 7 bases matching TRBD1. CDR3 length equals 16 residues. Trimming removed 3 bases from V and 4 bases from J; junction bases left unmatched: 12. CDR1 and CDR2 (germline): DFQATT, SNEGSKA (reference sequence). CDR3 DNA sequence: TGCAGTGCTAGGGAAATGACAGGGAGACTGTACAATGAGCAGTTCTTC. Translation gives CSAREMTGRLYNEQFF.

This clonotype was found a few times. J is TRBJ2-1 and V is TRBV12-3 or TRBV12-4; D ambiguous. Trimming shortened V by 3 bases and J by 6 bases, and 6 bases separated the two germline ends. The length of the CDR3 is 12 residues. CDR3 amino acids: CASSFGSNEQFF. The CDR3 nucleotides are TGTGCCAGCAGTTTTGGGTCCAATGAGCAGTTCTTC.

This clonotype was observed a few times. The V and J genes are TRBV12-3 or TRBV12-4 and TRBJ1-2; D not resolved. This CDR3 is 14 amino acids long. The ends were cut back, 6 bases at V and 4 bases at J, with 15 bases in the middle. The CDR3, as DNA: TGTGCCAGCAGCTATGCCCCGGTGGGCTATGGCTACACCTTC. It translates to CASSYAPVGYGYTF.